This is a list of T cell receptor beta chains from one sample in a study of OX40 agonist ivuxolimab in advanced cancers. This table comes from immunoSEQ multiplex PCR, and its TCRdb copy is limited to in-frame clones, with some not included. Of about 88,000 clones listed, 85% to 90% are singletons. The sequences come from CD4+ or CD8+ T cells sorted from blood, collected in a trial of the OX40 agonist ivuxolimab. These receptors came from an adult with an advanced solid tumor such as melanoma, head and neck, liver or kidney cancer. The CDR3 runs from the conserved cysteine through the conserved F or W. D genes are given only for firm matches. Size values are once, few and many counts, or a class for expanded clones, and some rows have none.

V gene,D gene,J gene,clone size,CDR3 protein,CDR3 DNA
TRBV27,NA,TRBJ1-5,once,CASSLLGGNQPQHF,TGTGCCAGCAGTTTATTAGGCGGAAATCAGCCCCAGCATTTT
TRBV6-1,TRBD2,TRBJ2-2,NA,CASSKGLAGGSGELFF,TGTGCCAGCAGTAAAGGACTAGCGGGGGGGTCCGGGGAGCTGTTTTTT
TRBV6-5,TRBD1,TRBJ2-5,few,CASTHTGETTQYF,TGTGCCAGCACCCACACAGGGGAAACGACCCAGTACTTC
TRBV20-1,NA,TRBJ2-3,NA,CSARLGDTQYF,TGCAGTGCGCGATTGGGAGATACGCAGTATTTT
TRBV9,NA,TRBJ2-3,NA,CASSVGLNADTQYF,TGTGCCAGCAGCGTAGGCCTAAATGCAGATACGCAGTATTTT
TRBV5-5,TRBD1,TRBJ2-1,NA,CASSLGQGAGEQFF,TGTGCCAGCAGCTTGGGGCAGGGGGCCGGTGAGCAGTTCTTC
TRBV6-5,TRBD1,TRBJ2-7,NA,CASSSGQESYEQYF,TGTGCCAGCAGTTCCGGACAGGAATCCTACGAGCAGTACTTC
TRBV27,TRBD1,TRBJ2-5,NA,CASSLSRTGSTQYF,TGTGCCAGCAGTTTATCCCGGACAGGGTCTACCCAGTACTTC
TRBV21-1,NA,TRBJ2-3,NA,CASSKVSDRERTDTQYF,TGTGCCAGCAGCAAAGTCAGCGACAGGGAGAGGACAGATACGCAGTATTTT
TRBV6-6,TRBD1,TRBJ2-5,NA,CASSGTGVQGTQYF,TGTGCCAGCAGCGGGACAGGGGTGCAGGGGACCCAGTACTTC
TRBV5-1,NA,TRBJ1-4,NA,CASSFNAGGSNEKLFF,TGCGCCAGCAGCTTTAACGCGGGGGGTTCTAATGAAAAACTGTTTTTT
TRBV7-9,NA,TRBJ2-2,NA,CASSLEWGERDTGELFF,TGTGCCAGCAGCTTAGAATGGGGTGAGAGGGACACCGGGGAGCTGTTTTTT
TRBV4-2,NA,TRBJ1-4,NA,CASSQGSTTNEKLFF,TGTGCCAGCAGCCAAGGGTCTACAACTAATGAAAAACTGTTTTTT
TRBV29-1,NA,TRBJ2-7,NA,CSASGGGQSSYEQYF,TGCAGCGCCAGTGGAGGGGGGCAGAGCTCCTACGAGCAGTACTTC
TRBV5-1,NA,TRBJ2-1,NA,CASRRGQGGYNEQFF,TGCGCCAGCAGGAGAGGACAGGGAGGGTACAATGAGCAGTTCTTC
TRBV19,NA,TRBJ1-5,few,CASSIVRGSGSNQPQHF,TGTGCCAGTAGTATAGTGAGGGGTTCCGGGAGCAATCAGCCCCAGCATTTT
TRBV11-2,NA,TRBJ1-1,NA,CASSLENTEAFF,TGTGCCAGCAGCTTAGAAAACACTGAAGCTTTCTTT
TRBV5-4,NA,TRBJ2-4,once,CASSLDGTRLNIQYF,TGTGCCAGCAGCTTGGATGGGACCAGGCTAAACATTCAGTACTTC
TRBV5-5,NA,TRBJ1-5,few,CASSLGIFEPQHF,TGTGCCAGCAGCTTGGGGATCTTTGAGCCCCAGCATTTT